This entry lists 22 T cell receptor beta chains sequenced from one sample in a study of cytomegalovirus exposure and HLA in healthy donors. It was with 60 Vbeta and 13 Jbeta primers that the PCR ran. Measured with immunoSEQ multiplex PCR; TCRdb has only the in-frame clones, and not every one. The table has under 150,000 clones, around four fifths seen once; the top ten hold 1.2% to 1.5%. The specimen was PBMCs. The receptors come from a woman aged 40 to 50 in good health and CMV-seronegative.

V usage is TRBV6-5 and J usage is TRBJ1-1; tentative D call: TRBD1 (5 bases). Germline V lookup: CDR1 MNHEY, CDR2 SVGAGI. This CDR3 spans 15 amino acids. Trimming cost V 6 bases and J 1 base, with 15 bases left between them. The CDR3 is CASSPPGTRNTEAFF. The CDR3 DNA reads TGTGCCAGCAGCCCCCCCGGGACTCGGAACACTGAAGCTTTCTTT.

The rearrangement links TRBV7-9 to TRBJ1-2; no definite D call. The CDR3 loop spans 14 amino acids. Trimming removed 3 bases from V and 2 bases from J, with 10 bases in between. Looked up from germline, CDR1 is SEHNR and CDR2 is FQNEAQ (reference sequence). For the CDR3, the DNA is TGTGCCAGCAGCTTTAATGATGCGAACTATGGCTACACCTTC. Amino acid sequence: CASSFNDANYGYTF.

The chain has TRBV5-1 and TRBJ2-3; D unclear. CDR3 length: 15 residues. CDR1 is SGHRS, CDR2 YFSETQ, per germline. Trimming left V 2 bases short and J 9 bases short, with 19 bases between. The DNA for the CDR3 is TGCGCCAGCAGCTTAGGTCAGATTCGCGACGGGACGCAGTATTTT. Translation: CASSLGQIRDGTQYF.

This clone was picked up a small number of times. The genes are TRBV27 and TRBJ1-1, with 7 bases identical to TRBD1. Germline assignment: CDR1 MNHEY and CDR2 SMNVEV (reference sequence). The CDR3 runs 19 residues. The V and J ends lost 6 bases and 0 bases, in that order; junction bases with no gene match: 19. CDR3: CASSRGQTRFYDMNTEAFF. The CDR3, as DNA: TGTGCCAGCAGCCGGGGACAGACAAGATTTTATGATATGAACACTGAAGCTTTCTTT.

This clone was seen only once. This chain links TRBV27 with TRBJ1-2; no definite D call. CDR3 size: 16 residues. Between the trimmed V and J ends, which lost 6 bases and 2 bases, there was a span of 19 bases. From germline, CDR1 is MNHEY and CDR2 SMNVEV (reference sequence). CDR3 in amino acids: CASRSIIGLTNYGYTF. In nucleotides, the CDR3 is TGTGCCAGCAGGTCTATAATAGGACTTACCAACTATGGCTACACCTTC.

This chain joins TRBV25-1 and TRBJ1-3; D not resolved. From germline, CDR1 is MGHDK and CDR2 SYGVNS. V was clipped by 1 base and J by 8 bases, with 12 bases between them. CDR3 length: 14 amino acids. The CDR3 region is CASSESNREDTIYF. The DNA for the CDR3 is TGTGCCAGCAGTGAATCCAATAGGGAGGACACCATATATTTT.

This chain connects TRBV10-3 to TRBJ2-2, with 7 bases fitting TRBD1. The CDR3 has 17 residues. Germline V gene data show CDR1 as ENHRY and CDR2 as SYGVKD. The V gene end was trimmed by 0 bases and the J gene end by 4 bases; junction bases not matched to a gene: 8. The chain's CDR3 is CAISESRGQKATGELFF. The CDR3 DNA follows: TGTGCCATCAGTGAGTCGAGGGGACAGAAAGCCACCGGGGAGCTGTTTTTT.

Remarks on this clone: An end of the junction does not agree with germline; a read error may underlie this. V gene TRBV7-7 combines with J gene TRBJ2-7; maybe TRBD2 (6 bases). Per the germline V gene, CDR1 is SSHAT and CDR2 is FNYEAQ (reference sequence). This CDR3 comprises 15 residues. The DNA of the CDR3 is TGTGCTAGCAGCTTAGCGGAGGGCCCAACCTACGAGCAGTACTTC. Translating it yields CASSLAEGPTYEQYF.

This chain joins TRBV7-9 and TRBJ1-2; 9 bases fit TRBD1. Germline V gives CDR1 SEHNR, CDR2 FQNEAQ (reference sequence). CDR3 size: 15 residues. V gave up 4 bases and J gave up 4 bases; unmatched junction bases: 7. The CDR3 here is CASSWDREGLYGYTF. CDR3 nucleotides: TGTGCCAGCAGCTGGGACAGGGAGGGGCTCTATGGCTACACCTTC.

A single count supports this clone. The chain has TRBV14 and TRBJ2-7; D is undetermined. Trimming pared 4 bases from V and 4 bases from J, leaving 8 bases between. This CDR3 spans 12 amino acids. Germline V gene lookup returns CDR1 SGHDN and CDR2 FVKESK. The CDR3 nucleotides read TGTGCCAGCAGCCCATCGGGTTACGAGCAGTACTTC. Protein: CASSPSGYEQYF. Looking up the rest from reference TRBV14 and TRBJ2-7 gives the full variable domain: EAGVTQFPSHSVIEKGQTVTLRCDPISGHDNLYWYRRVMGKEIKFLLHFVKESKQDESGMPNNRFLAERTGGTYSTLKVQPAELEDSGVYFCASSPSGYEQYFGPGTRLTVT.

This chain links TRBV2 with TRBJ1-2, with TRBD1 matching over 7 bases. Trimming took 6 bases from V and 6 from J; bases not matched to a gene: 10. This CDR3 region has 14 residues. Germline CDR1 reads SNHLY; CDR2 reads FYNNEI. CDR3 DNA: TGTGCCAGCAGAATCGGGTCAGGGGGTGATGGCTACACCTTC. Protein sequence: CASRIGSGGDGYTF.

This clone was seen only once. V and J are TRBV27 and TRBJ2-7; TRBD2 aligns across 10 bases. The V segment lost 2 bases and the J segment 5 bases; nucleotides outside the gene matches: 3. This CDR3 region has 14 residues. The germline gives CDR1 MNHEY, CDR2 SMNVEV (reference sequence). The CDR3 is CASSLTLAGDEQYF. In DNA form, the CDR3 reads TGTGCCAGCAGTTTAACCCTAGCGGGGGACGAGCAGTACTTC.

Written as DNA, the CDR3 is TGTGCCAGCAGTTTAACTAGCGGGGGAGGAACCGGGGAGCTGTTTTTT. This sequence encodes CASSLTSGGGTGELFF. The chain has TRBV27 and TRBJ2-2; 11 positions match TRBD2. Germline lookup yields CDR1 MNHEY and CDR2 SMNVEV (reference sequence). After removal of 2 bases from V and 5 bases from J, the junction contained 4 bases not matched to a gene. This CDR3 has 16 residues.

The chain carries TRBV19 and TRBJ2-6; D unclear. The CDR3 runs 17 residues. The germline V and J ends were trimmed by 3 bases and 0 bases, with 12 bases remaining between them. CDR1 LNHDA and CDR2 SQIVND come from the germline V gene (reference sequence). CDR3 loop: CASSIGSPLSGANVLTF. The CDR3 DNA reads TGTGCCAGTAGTATCGGGTCACCCCTCTCTGGGGCCAACGTCCTGACTTTC.

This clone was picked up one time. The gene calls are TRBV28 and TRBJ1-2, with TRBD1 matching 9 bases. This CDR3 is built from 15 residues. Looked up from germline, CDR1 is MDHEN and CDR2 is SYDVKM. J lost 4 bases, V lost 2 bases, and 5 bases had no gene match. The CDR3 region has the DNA TGTGCCAGCAGTTTACAACCGGGACAGGGCTATGGCTACACCTTC. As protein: CASSLQPGQGYGYTF.

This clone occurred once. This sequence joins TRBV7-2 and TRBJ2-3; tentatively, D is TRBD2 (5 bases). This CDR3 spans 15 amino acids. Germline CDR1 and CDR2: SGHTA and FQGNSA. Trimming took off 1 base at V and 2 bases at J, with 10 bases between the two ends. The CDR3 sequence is CASSLVAQLTDTQYF. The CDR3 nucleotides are TGTGCCAGCAGCTTAGTAGCGCAACTCACAGATACGCAGTATTTT.

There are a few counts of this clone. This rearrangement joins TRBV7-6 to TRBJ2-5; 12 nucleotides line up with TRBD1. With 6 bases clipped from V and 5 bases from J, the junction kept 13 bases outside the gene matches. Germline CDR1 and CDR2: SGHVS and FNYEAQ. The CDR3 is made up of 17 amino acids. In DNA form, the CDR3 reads TGTGCCAGCAGACTGGGACAGGGGGCAGATGGCGGGGAGACCCAGTACTTC. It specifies CASRLGQGADGGETQYF.

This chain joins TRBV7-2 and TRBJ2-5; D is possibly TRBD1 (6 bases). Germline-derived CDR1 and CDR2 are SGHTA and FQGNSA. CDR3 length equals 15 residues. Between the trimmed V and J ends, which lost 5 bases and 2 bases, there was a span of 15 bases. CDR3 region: CASSRGQILQETQYF. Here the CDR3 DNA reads TGTGCCAGCAGCCGTGGACAGATCCTACAAGAGACCCAGTACTTC.

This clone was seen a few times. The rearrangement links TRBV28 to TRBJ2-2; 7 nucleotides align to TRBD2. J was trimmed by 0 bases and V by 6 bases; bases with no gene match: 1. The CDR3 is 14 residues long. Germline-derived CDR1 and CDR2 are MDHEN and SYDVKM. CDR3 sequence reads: CASRGGSNTGELFF. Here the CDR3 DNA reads TGTGCCAGCAGGGGGGGGTCGAACACCGGGGAGCTGTTTTTT.

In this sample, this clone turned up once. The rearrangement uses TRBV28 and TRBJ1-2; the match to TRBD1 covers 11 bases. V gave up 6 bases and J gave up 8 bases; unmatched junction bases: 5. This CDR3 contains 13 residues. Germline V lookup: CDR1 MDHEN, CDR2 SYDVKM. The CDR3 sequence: CASRTGQGDGYTF. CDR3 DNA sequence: TGTGCCAGCAGAACGGGACAGGGGGACGGCTACACCTTC.

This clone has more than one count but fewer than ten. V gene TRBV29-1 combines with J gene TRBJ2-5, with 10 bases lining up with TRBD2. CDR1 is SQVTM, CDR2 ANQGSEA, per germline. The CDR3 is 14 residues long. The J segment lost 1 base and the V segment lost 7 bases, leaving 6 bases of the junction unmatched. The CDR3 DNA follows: TGCAGCGCTGTAGCGGGGGGACTCCAAGAGACCCAGTACTTC. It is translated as CSAVAGGLQETQYF.

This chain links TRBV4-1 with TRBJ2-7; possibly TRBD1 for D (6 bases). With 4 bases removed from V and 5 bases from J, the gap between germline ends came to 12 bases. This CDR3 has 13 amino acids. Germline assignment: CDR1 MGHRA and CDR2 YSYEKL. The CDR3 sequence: CASSPANRDEQYF. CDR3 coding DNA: TGCGCCAGCAGCCCCGCCAACAGGGACGAGCAGTACTTC.